The rows below give T cell receptor beta chains drawn from one sample of a study of regulatory and conventional T cells in RAG deficiency. TCRdb's table, derived via immunoSEQ multiplex PCR, lists solely in-frame clones and lacks some. The sample has roughly 30,000 clones, roughly 96% seen once. These sequences were also reported in another study, on regulatory T cells.

The sequencing input was CD25- CD4+ T cells sorted from blood. These receptors were taken from a human donor in good health. The CDR3 runs from the conserved cysteine through the conserved F or W. A D gene is named only where the DNA matches it firmly. Clone size is shown for a subset of rows, as once, few, many or a class of expanded clone.

v_gene: TRBV6-1
d_gene: TRBD1
abundance: -
len: 14
j_gene: TRBJ2-2
CDR3aa: CASARDRVTGELFF

v_gene: TRBV5-1
d_gene: -
abundance: -
len: 14
j_gene: -
CDR3aa: CASSLPGRAYEQYF

v_gene: TRBV5-6
d_gene: -
abundance: -
len: 12
j_gene: TRBJ1-2
CDR3aa: CASSLTGHGYTF

v_gene: TRBV14
d_gene: TRBD1
abundance: -
len: 15
j_gene: TRBJ1-6
CDR3aa: CASSQRSDRVSPLHF

v_gene: TRBV18
d_gene: -
abundance: -
len: 13
j_gene: TRBJ2-7
CDR3aa: CASSQDRRGEQYF

v_gene: TRBV6-5
d_gene: TRBD1
abundance: -
len: 14
j_gene: TRBJ1-2
CDR3aa: CASSYSGQGNGYTF

v_gene: TRBV7-2
d_gene: TRBD1
abundance: -
len: 14
j_gene: TRBJ2-2
CDR3aa: CAINRQGATGELFF

v_gene: TRBV7-9
d_gene: TRBD2
abundance: -
len: 15
j_gene: TRBJ2-1
CDR3aa: CASSLELAGYNEQFF

v_gene: TRBV30
d_gene: -
abundance: -
len: 13
j_gene: TRBJ2-7
CDR3aa: CAWRRGTIREQYF

v_gene: TRBV7-9
d_gene: TRBD1
abundance: -
len: 16
j_gene: TRBJ1-3
CDR3aa: CASSPSGTGLGNTIYF

v_gene: TRBV18
d_gene: TRBD2
abundance: -
len: 15
j_gene: TRBJ2-3
CDR3aa: CASSPMVAGSDTQYF

v_gene: TRBV7-8
d_gene: TRBD1
abundance: once
len: 17
j_gene: TRBJ2-1
CDR3aa: CASSLVWYRGALREQFF

v_gene: TRBV6-1
d_gene: TRBD1
abundance: -
len: 13
j_gene: TRBJ1-5
CDR3aa: CASWGTGNQPQHF

v_gene: TRBV5-8
d_gene: -
abundance: -
len: 15
j_gene: TRBJ1-2
CDR3aa: CASSLERVVNYGYTF

v_gene: TRBV29-1
d_gene: -
abundance: -
len: 13
j_gene: TRBJ1-2
CDR3aa: CSVRPRVAEGYTF

v_gene: TRBV9
d_gene: -
abundance: -
len: 16
j_gene: TRBJ2-1
CDR3aa: CASSGPSAGKGVEQFF

v_gene: TRBV18
d_gene: TRBD1
abundance: -
len: 17
j_gene: TRBJ1-5
CDR3aa: CASSPMIRDRANQPQHF

v_gene: TRBV14
d_gene: -
abundance: once
len: 16
j_gene: TRBJ2-3
CDR3aa: CASSRIQGVPTDTQYF

v_gene: TRBV4-3
d_gene: TRBD2
abundance: -
len: 17
j_gene: TRBJ2-5
CDR3aa: CASSQDIAGGRPETQYF

v_gene: TRBV7-6
d_gene: TRBD1
abundance: -
len: 15
j_gene: TRBJ2-7
CDR3aa: CASRNPGTGAYEQYF

v_gene: TRBV4-2
d_gene: -
abundance: -
len: 14
j_gene: TRBJ2-7
CDR3aa: CARWGLLSDYEQYF

v_gene: TRBV19
d_gene: TRBD1
abundance: -
len: 15
j_gene: TRBJ1-2
CDR3aa: CASSPTETGLRGYTF

v_gene: TRBV7-2
d_gene: -
abundance: -
len: 14
j_gene: TRBJ1-5
CDR3aa: CASSLGSVNQPQHF

v_gene: TRBV5-1
d_gene: -
abundance: -
len: 14
j_gene: TRBJ1-1
CDR3aa: CASSLAGVGTEAFF

v_gene: TRBV2
d_gene: -
abundance: -
len: 13
j_gene: TRBJ1-1
CDR3aa: CASAGGAGSEAFF

v_gene: TRBV11-3
d_gene: TRBD2
abundance: -
len: 16
j_gene: TRBJ2-2
CDR3aa: CASRKPSGRGTGELFF

v_gene: TRBV7-6
d_gene: -
abundance: -
len: 14
j_gene: TRBJ2-3
CDR3aa: CASSRVLGADTQYF

v_gene: TRBV7-8
d_gene: -
abundance: -
len: 16
j_gene: TRBJ1-2
CDR3aa: CASSSGRDLANYGYTF

v_gene: TRBV5-8
d_gene: -
abundance: -
len: 13
j_gene: TRBJ2-7
CDR3aa: CASSGKRSYEQYF

v_gene: TRBV14
d_gene: -
abundance: -
len: 12
j_gene: TRBJ1-1
CDR3aa: CASSLGSPKAFF

v_gene: TRBV19
d_gene: -
abundance: -
len: 14
j_gene: TRBJ1-5
CDR3aa: CASSIGPRSQPQHF

v_gene: TRBV7-8
d_gene: TRBD2
abundance: -
len: 17
j_gene: TRBJ2-7
CDR3aa: CASSSGRSLAATYEQYF

v_gene: TRBV6-6
d_gene: -
abundance: -
len: 15
j_gene: TRBJ1-6
CDR3aa: CASSYQAGVNSPLHF

v_gene: TRBV7-3
d_gene: -
abundance: -
len: 15
j_gene: TRBJ2-1
CDR3aa: CASSLNALTYNEQFF

v_gene: TRBV19
d_gene: -
abundance: -
len: 13
j_gene: TRBJ1-1
CDR3aa: CASSFSLNTEAFF

v_gene: TRBV2
d_gene: TRBD1
abundance: -
len: 14
j_gene: TRBJ2-5
CDR3aa: CASGGTGNQETQYF